The subject of this entry is one TCR beta chain. The antigen is unknown. This sample was taken from a study of cytomegalovirus exposure and HLA in healthy donors. General observations from the study: For cytomegalovirus status, the classifier reportedly gave diagnoses with high specificity and sensitivity.

It was with 60 Vbeta and 13 Jbeta primers that the PCR ran. Profiled with immunoSEQ multiplex PCR; TCRdb holds only in-frame clones, not every one. The data contain some 120,000 clones, roughly 87% of them seen just once; the ten biggest clones take up 1.5%. V lost 3 bases and J lost 8; bases outside the gene matches: 3. This CDR3 spans 14 amino acids. Germline loops: CDR1 KGHSH, CDR2 LQKENI. The chain carries TRBV18 and TRBJ1-6; 8 bases map to TRBD1. Sequenced input: PBMCs. The clonotype originates from a woman under 30 in good health and CMV-seronegative. CDR3 loop: CASSPDRAYSPLHF. In DNA, the CDR3 is TGTGCCAGCTCACCGGACAGGGCCTATTCACCCCTCCACTTT.